Detailed here is one TCR beta chain. The target of this receptor is not known. Per-base quality was not reported, and no clone a single base away is much larger than it. Participants in the prospective study were aged roughly 18 to 100 years, lived in 24 United States geographic areas, and enrolled through a virtual design. In the prospective study, cohorts were assigned on the basis of participant-reported clinical history obtained from a screening survey and a study questionnaire. In the prospective study, mobile phlebotomists collected whole blood, serum and a nasopharyngeal or oropharyngeal swab from each participant. Over a roughly 2-month period, participants in the prospective study had the option of providing additional blood draws and questionnaires. Prospective study blood samples were shipped either frozen or at room temperature before DNA extraction. The data are from a study of blood T cell repertoires in COVID-19 (dated by TCRdb to about 2020). Study-level background: Samples from collaborators originated in the United States, Italy and Spain and spanned both the acute and convalescent phases of COVID-19. Where available, HLA class I and class II types were taken from metadata supplied by the sample provider and were not determined by assay-based typing. Deeply sampled blood TCRbeta repertoires from subjects exposed to, actively infected with, or recovered from COVID-19 were included in the dataset. The repertoires were released in a freely available public database meant as a resource for research on the immune response to SARS-CoV-2. Samples were obtained from the ongoing ImmuneRACE study (first 160 participants) and from some 1,300 subjects provided by 6 global collaborators. Nearly every sample came with metadata listing a de-identified subject ID, COVID-19 status, age in years and sex. The prospective study material was composed of cDNA or gDNA derived from T cells, B-cell-depleted T cells, or PBMCs.

What the work shows at the level of the full study, not this receptor alone: How much clinical and demographic metadata was included differed by source and by participant, and the metadata was provided uncurated.

The immunoSEQ Assay, a bias-controlled multiplex PCR, was used to amplify TCRbeta CDR3 regions from genomic DNA. Per the authors' processing: Within the assay, amplification of reference gene primers was used to estimate how many nucleated cells each sample contained. To quantify the absolute abundance of each unique TCRbeta CDR3 rearrangement, sequence reads were collapsed and filtered. For each sample, productive Simpson clonality was calculated as the square root of Simpson's diversity index across productive rearrangements. Held by TCRdb, this immuneACCESS table contains in-frame sequences only and omits some clones. Under half of the omission traces to an unresolved V gene where checked; the cause of the rest is unknown. V, J and clone size are taken as reported in that table, and D and trimming were inferred from the DNA itself. In all, the sample holds 270,000 or so clones, and 85% to 90% of those were seen once. The ten top clones hold over 4% of the sample.

Trimming costs V 2 bases and J 2 bases, and their ends lie 17 bases apart. The CDR3 runs 17 amino acids, cysteine and phenylalanine included. Only the CDR3 DNA stays, 51 bases, in frame from base 1. The germline V gene (reference sequence) specifies MNHEY as CDR1 and SMNVEV as CDR2. This clonotype originated in a woman in her twenties or thirties with acute COVID-19. The receptor chain draws on TRBV27 and TRBJ2-3; TRBD2 is possibly the D segment (6 matching bases). The sample comprised PBMCs or T cells enriched from blood (not recorded which). The CDR3 here reads CASSLLPLAGNTDTQYF. The nucleotide sequence is TGTGCCAGCAGTTTACTCCCTTTGGCGGGAAACACAGATACGCAGTATTTT.